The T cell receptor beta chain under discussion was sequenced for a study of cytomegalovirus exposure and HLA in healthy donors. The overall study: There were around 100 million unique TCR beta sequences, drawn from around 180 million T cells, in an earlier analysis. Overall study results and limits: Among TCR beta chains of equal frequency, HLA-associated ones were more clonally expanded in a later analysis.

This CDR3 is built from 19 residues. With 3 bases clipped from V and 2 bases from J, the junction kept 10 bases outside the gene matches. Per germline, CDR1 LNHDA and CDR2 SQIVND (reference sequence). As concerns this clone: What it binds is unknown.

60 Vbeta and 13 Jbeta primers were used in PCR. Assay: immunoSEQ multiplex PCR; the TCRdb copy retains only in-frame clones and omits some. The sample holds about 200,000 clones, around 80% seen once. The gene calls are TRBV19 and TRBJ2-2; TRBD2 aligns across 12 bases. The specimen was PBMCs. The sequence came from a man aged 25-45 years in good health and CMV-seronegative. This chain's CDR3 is CASSIVGLAGNFNTGELFF. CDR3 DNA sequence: TGTGCCAGTAGTATTGTCGGACTAGCGGGAAACTTTAACACCGGGGAGCTGTTTTTT.